This TCR beta chain is from a study of Graves' ophthalmopathy and Graves' hyperthyroidism. Study results and caveats: Blood also harbored most expanded thyroid clonotypes above 0.001 frequency.

Diagnosis used clinical symptoms, serum thyroxine, TRAb, thyroid ultrasound and orbital computed tomography. The CDR3 extends over 13 amino acids. Germline V gene data show CDR1 as MGHDK and CDR2 as SYGVNS. Between the trimmed V and J ends, which lost 10 bases and 9 bases, there was a span of 18 bases. The sequenced template was RNA, covering the TCR beta CDR3 region. HTBI-primed first-round RT-PCR preceded second-round multiplex PCR. MiXCR, applied by TCRdb to the multiplex PCR reads, yields one record per CDR3 protein. The table includes approximately 700,000 distinct CDR3 sequences, under 50% detected once. In regard to this clonotype: No antigen is known for it.

The sequenced sample consisted of peripheral blood. The source of this sequence is an adult man with Graves' ophthalmopathy. The chain recombines TRBV25-1 with TRBJ1-4; TRBD1 is a possible D gene (5 bases). The CDR3 region is CATQRFGGKKLFF. CDR3 sequence (DNA): TGTGCCACCCAGCGGTTCGGGGGTAAAAAACTGTTTTTT.